This T cell receptor beta chain was captured by sequencing in a study of T cells in Graves' hyperthyroidism and ophthalmopathy. On the study more broadly: Peripheral blood specimens were obtained at initial diagnosis, prior to any treatment.

Regarding the study as a whole: Stable hyperthyroidism was separated from ophthalmopathy by a model based on 13 V-J features.

Template material for amplifying TCR beta CDR3 regions consisted of RNA transcripts. HTBI primers were employed in a first-round RT-PCR of the TCR CDR3. TCRdb recomputed calls from the multiplex PCR reads with MiXCR, one row per CDR3 protein. The repertoire holds fewer than 650,000 distinct CDR3 sequences, with approximately 13% as singletons. Exclusions: uncontrolled infection, other autoimmune disease, pregnancy, lactation. The PBMCs were taken from 10 ml of fresh peripheral blood. This clonotype was seen only a few times. What it binds is not known. J gave up 4 bases and V 4 bases, and 6 bases lay outside the gene matches. CDR3 length: 15 amino acids. Germline loops: CDR1 MDHEN, CDR2 SYDVKM.

This receptor was identified in a woman in her twenties or thirties with Graves' hyperthyroidism that later progressed to Graves' ophthalmopathy. The sequencing sample was made of blood. The V call is TRBV28, the J call TRBJ2-1, with 8 positions matching TRBD1. CDR3 region: CASSSLGQGYNEQFF. CDR3 coding DNA: TGTGCCAGCAGTTCCCTCGGACAGGGATACAATGAGCAGTTCTTC.